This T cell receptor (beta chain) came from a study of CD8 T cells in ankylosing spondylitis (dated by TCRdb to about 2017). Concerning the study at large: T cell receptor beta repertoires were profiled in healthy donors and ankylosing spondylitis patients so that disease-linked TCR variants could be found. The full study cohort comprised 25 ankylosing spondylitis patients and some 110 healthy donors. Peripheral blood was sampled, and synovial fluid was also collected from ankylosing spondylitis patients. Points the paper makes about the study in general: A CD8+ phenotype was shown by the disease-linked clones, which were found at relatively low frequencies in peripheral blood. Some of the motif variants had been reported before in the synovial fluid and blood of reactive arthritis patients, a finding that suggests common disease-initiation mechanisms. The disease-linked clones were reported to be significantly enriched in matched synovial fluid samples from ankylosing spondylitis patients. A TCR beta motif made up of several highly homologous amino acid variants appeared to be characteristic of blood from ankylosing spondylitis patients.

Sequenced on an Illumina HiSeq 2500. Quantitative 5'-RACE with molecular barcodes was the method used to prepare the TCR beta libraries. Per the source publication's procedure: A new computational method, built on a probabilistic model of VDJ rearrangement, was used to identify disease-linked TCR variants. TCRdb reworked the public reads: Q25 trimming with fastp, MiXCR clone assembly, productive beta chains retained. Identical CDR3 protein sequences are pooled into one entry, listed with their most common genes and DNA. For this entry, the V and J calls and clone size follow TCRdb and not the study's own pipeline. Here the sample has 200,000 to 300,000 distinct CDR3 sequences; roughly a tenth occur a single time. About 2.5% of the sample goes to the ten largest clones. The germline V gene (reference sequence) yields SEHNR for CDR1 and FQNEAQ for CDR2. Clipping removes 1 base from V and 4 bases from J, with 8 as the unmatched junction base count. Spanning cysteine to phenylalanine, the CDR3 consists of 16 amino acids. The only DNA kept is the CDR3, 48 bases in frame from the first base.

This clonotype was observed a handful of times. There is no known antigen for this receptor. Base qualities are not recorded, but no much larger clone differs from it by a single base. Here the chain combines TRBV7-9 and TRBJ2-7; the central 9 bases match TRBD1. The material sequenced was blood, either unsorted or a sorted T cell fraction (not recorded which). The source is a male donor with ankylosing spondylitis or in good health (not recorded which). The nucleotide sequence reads TGTGCCAGCAGCTTAGACCCGGGACAGGGTAAATACGAGCAGTACTTC. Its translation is CASSLDPGQGKYEQYF.